The present T cell receptor beta chain was sequenced within a study of T-cell memory formation after mild COVID-19. Study as a whole: Largely, TCR clusters stayed within a single donor.

Each CDR3 protein is one row after TCRdb ran MiXCR on the 5' RACE reads. The profile shows a few hundred thousand distinct CDR3 sequences, approximately 8.4% of them singletons. Study results and limitations: Memory sampled before infection contained some responding clones, suggesting cross-reactive memory joined. Among clones peaking at day 37 in the second wave, SARS-CoV-2 specificity remained unconfirmed. Contracting clones from day 15 to 85 had balanced CD4/CD8; later expanders favoured CD4+.

Notes on this clonotype: Antigen specificity is unknown.

Trimming shortened V by 4 bases and J by 9 bases, and 16 bases separated the two germline ends. The CDR3 runs to 13 residues. Germline V CDR1 and CDR2: SGHRS, YFSETQ. Input material: PBMCs or a T cell subset sorted from them (not recorded which). This clonotype was sampled from a man between 18 and 35 years old who had mild COVID-19 (a few samples of this study predate the infection). Cell type and time point are not known. The chain links TRBV5-1 to TRBJ1-1; no definite D call. Here the CDR3 DNA reads TGCGCCAGCAGCCACGGAGGGAGGTCCAAAGCTTTCTTT. This codes for CASSHGGRSKAFF. The whole variable domain, remainder taken from reference TRBV5-1 and TRBJ1-1, is KAGVTQTPRYLIKTRGQQVTLSCSPISGHRSVSWYQQTPGQGLQFLFEYFSETQRNKGNFPGRFSGRQFSNSRSEMNVSTLELGDSALYLCASSHGGRSKAFFGQGTRLTVV.